This TCR beta chain was recorded in a study of T cell responses to AZD1222 COVID-19 vaccine. Looking at the study overall: Second-dose intervals near 4 or 12 weeks were combined. Study-level results: Dominant at 160-218 and 743-854, vaccine-associated CD4 TCRs also spanned spike. It was only a handful of AZD1222 recipients who were seropositive at baseline. As reported, nearly half of all spike-specific TCRs target variant regions that are unmutated.

Germline CDR1 is SGHVS and CDR2 is FNYEAQ. Trimming shortened V by 4 bases and J by 4 bases, and 22 bases separated the two germline ends. There are 17 residues in the CDR3. The table lists this clone with a count of one. Its antigen remains unidentified. The method was immunoSEQ multiplex PCR; TCRdb's version includes in-frame clones alone and lacks a portion of them. This sample yields fewer than 100,000 clones, of which approximately 94% are seen a single time; about 13% belongs to the top ten. The clonotype was recovered from an adult in good health. Sequencing used peripheral blood, obtained on day 0 of AZD1222 vaccination. V and J are TRBV7-6 and TRBJ1-1; weak D call: TRBD1 (5 bases). CDR3 sequence reads: CASSSSRGGEGSTEAFF. The DNA of the CDR3 is TGTGCCAGCAGCTCCTCAAGGGGCGGGGAGGGGTCCACTGAAGCTTTCTTT. Together with reference TRBV7-6 and TRBJ1-1, the CDR3 gives the full variable domain: GAGVSQSPRYKVTKRGQDVALRCDPISGHVSLYWYRQALGQGPEFLTYFNYEAQQDKSGLPNDRFSAERPEGSISTLTIQRTEQRDSAMYRCASSSSRGGEGSTEAFFGQGTRLTVV.